The T cell receptor beta chain under discussion was sequenced for a study of CD8 T cells in ankylosing spondylitis (dated by TCRdb to the late 2010s). Describing the broader study: The study profiled T cell receptor beta repertoires in healthy donors and ankylosing spondylitis patients to find disease-linked TCR variants. In total, the full study cohort was made up of over a hundred healthy donors and approximately 27 ankylosing spondylitis patients. Peripheral blood was sampled, and synovial fluid was also collected from ankylosing spondylitis patients.

Counted from cysteine to phenylalanine, this CDR3 has 13 amino acids. Just CDR3 DNA is preserved here, 39 bases in frame from base 1. CDR1 and CDR2 are read off the germline V gene as MNHNS and SASEGT. V is shortened by 5 bases, J by 1 base, and the region joining them spans 6 bases. This clonotype was recorded at least ten times. The target of this receptor is not known. No per-base quality is available; no much larger clone lies one base away. General study outcomes and caveats: Some TCR beta motif variants had previously been reported in synovial fluid and blood of reactive arthritis patients, which suggested common disease-initiation mechanisms. The disease-linked clones had a CD8+ phenotype and were found at relatively low frequencies in peripheral blood. Blood from ankylosing spondylitis patients appeared to be characterized by a TCR beta motif made up of 8 or 9 highly homologous amino acid variants. According to the report, matched synovial fluid samples from ankylosing spondylitis patients were significantly enriched for the disease-linked clones.

Sequenced using an Illumina HiSeq 2500. TCR beta libraries were prepared by quantitative 5'-RACE with molecular barcodes. The authors' analysis ran thus. A new computational method based on a probabilistic model of VDJ rearrangement was used to identify disease-linked TCR variants. The public reads were quality trimmed at Q25 with fastp and then assembled into clones with MiXCR by TCRdb, keeping productive beta chains. Rows with one shared CDR3 protein collapse into an entry with the most common genes and DNA. The V and J calls here are based on TCRdb, not the publication. The sample data list about 200,000 distinct CDR3 sequences, and about a quarter of these were observed just once. The ten biggest clones cover about 7% of the sample.

The V gene is TRBV6-1 and the J gene is TRBJ2-1; the D segment cannot be called with confidence. Sequencing was performed on blood, either unsorted or a sorted T cell fraction (not recorded which). The sequence was collected from a male donor with ankylosing spondylitis or in good health (not recorded which). The DNA reads as follows: TGTGCCAGCAGTAGGGATTCCTACAATGAGCAGTTCTTC. Its coded protein is CASSRDSYNEQFF.